This is a list of T cell receptor beta chains from one sample in a study of blood T cells in healthy people across ages. Using its own MiXCR run on the 5' RACE reads, TCRdb lists one record per CDR3 protein. This table has roughly 1,300,000 distinct CDR3 sequences, roughly 60% appearing once. Sequenced input: blood. The receptors come from a man younger than 35 in good health. Both conserved end residues are part of each CDR3. Fields, in order: V gene, D gene, clone size, J gene, CDR3 protein, CDR3 DNA. D genes are given only for firm matches. A row's size may be missing; if present it is once, few, many or a size class.

>TRBV4-2|.|.|TRBJ1-1
CASSQEGAMNTEAFF
TGTGCCAGCAGCCAAGAGGGGGCAATGAACACTGAAGCTTTCTTT
>TRBV4-1|TRBD2|.|TRBJ2-3
CASSRTSGFFPDTQYF
TGCGCCAGCAGCCGAACTAGCGGTTTCTTTCCAGATACGCAGTATTTT
>TRBV13|TRBD2|.|TRBJ2-1
CASELAGGKDEQFF
TGTGCCAGCGAGTTAGCGGGGGGTAAGGATGAGCAGTTCTTC
>TRBV5-8|.|.|TRBJ1-4
CASSLEGRGGEKLFF
TGTGCCAGCAGCTTGGAGGGCAGGGGCGGCGAAAAACTGTTTTTT
>TRBV12-3/TRBV12-4|TRBD2|.|TRBJ2-1
CASSLRTSGGSLWGNEQFF
TGTGCCAGCAGTTTGAGGACTAGCGGAGGGAGTCTGTGGGGTAATGAGCAGTTCTTC
>TRBV4-1|.|.|TRBJ2-7
CASSQEGGGDPLEQYF
TGCGCCAGCAGCCAAGAGGGTGGCGGAGACCCACTCGAGCAGTACTTC
>TRBV28|.|.|TRBJ2-1
CASSPRVRRAEAYNEQFF
TGTGCCAGCAGTCCCCGAGTTCGGAGGGCTGAGGCCTACAATGAGCAGTTCTTC
>TRBV5-1|.|.|TRBJ1-1
CASSFSPHGSSNTEAFF
TGCGCCAGCAGCTTCTCCCCCCACGGCAGCTCGAACACTGAAGCTTTCTTT
>TRBV13|TRBD2|.|TRBJ2-1
CASSLVTSGGDEQFF
TGTGCCAGCAGCCTTGTGACTAGCGGGGGGGATGAGCAGTTCTTC
>TRBV25-1|.|few|TRBJ1-2
CASSARGGGGYTF
TGTGCCAGCAGTGCAAGGGGAGGTGGTGGCTACACCTTC
>TRBV4-2|.|once|TRBJ1-4
CASSQVGKGVWEKLFF
TGTGCCAGCAGCCAAGTCGGGAAGGGGGTGTGGGAAAAACTGTTTTTT
>TRBV27|TRBD2|.|TRBJ2-7
CASSLSGRRYEQYF
TGTGCCAGCAGTTTAAGCGGGAGGAGGTACGAGCAGTACTTC
>TRBV7-2|TRBD1|few|TRBJ2-5
CASTGGILGRETQYF
TGTGCCAGCACAGGGGGAATCCTGGGTCGAGAGACCCAGTACTTC
>TRBV3-1|.|.|TRBJ2-5
CASSHTLFGEQYF
TGTGCCAGCAGCCACACTCTCTTCGGGGAGCAGTACTTC
>TRBV7-2|.|few|TRBJ2-3
CASSFSKSPTDTQYF
TGTGCCAGCAGCTTCAGTAAATCACCAACAGATACGCAGTATTTT
>TRBV20-1|TRBD2|.|TRBJ2-7
CSARDPGGAYNEQYF
TGCAGTGCTAGAGACCCGGGGGGGGCGTACAATGAGCAGTACTTC
>TRBV7-9|TRBD2|.|TRBJ2-1
CANSPGGAGGHYNEQFF
TGTGCCAACAGCCCTGGAGGAGCGGGGGGACATTACAATGAGCAGTTCTTC
>TRBV29-1|.|.|TRBJ1-2
CSVEQEVWLYTF
TGCAGCGTTGAGCAGGAAGTATGGCTATACACCTTC
>TRBV21-1|.|once|TRBJ2-1
CATLTPGQGLYNEQFF
TGTGCCACCCTAACACCGGGACAAGGGTTGTACAATGAGCAGTTCTTC
>TRBV12-3/TRBV12-4|TRBD2|.|TRBJ2-2
CASSSGGGELFF
TGTGCCAGCAGTTCGGGGGGCGGGGAGCTGTTTTTT
>TRBV20-1|.|.|TRBJ2-5
CSALDSPTETQYF
TGCAGTGCACTGGACTCCCCGACAGAGACCCAGTACTTC
>TRBV4-3|TRBD1|.|TRBJ2-2
CASSQTDRGPPSTGELFF
TGCGCCAGCAGCCAGACGGACAGGGGCCCTCCGAGCACCGGGGAGCTGTTTTTT
>TRBV6-5|.|.|TRBJ2-7
CASSYAHGAYEQYF
TGTGCCAGCAGTTACGCTCACGGGGCCTACGAGCAGTACTTC
>TRBV19|.|.|TRBJ2-2
CASSSFVADTGELFF
TGTGCCAGTAGTAGTTTCGTAGCCGACACCGGGGAGCTGTTTTTT
>TRBV20-1|TRBD1|once|TRBJ1-4
CRSEQGANEKLFF
TGCAGGAGCGAACAGGGGGCCAATGAAAAACTGTTTTTT
>TRBV18|TRBD1|many|TRBJ1-2
CASSPGTDGYTF
TGTGCCAGCAGCCCCGGGACAGATGGCTACACCTTC
>TRBV12-3/TRBV12-4|.|.|TRBJ2-5
CASSLGREDNEQYF
TGTGCCAGCAGTTTGGGCAGGGAGGACAATGAGCAGTACTTC
>TRBV29-1|.|.|TRBJ2-1
CSVRQISHNEQFF
TGCAGCGTTCGGCAGATCTCCCACAATGAGCAGTTCTTC
>TRBV4-1|.|few|TRBJ2-1
CASSQDGNEQFF
TGTGCCAGCAGCCAGGACGGCAATGAGCAGTTCTTC
>TRBV30|.|.|TRBJ2-7
CAWSVGQLYEQYF
TGTGCCTGGAGTGTGGGGCAGTTGTACGAGCAGTACTTC
>TRBV7-9|.|.|TRBJ2-4
CASSSGTPLAKNIQYF
TGTGCCAGCAGCTCCGGGACACCTCTAGCCAAAAACATTCAGTACTTC
>TRBV29-1|.|.|TRBJ2-1
CSVEGDGFSYNEQFF
TGCAGCGTTGAGGGGGATGGGTTTTCCTACAATGAGCAGTTCTTC
>TRBV4-2|.|.|TRBJ2-1
CASSQEVSREQFF
TGTGCCAGCAGCCAAGAGGTGTCGAGGGAGCAGTTCTTC
>TRBV29-1|.|few|TRBJ2-1
CSVEETLTISEQFF
TGCAGCGTTGAAGAGACTCTTACAATCTCTGAGCAGTTCTTC
>TRBV20-1|.|.|TRBJ2-1
CSTRGRGGVYNEQFF
TGCAGTACTAGGGGACGAGGCGGGGTATACAATGAGCAGTTCTTC
>TRBV11-2|.|.|TRBJ2-3
CASAGSSTDTQYF
TGTGCCAGCGCGGGTTCCAGCACAGATACGCAGTATTTT